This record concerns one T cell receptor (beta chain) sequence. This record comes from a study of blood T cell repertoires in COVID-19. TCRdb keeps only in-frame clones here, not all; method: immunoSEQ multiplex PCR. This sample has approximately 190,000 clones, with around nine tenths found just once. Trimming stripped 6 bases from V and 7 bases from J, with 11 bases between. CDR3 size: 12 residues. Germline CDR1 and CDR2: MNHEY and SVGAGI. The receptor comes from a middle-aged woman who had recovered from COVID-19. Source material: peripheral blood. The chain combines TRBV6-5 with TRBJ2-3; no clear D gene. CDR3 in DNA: TGTGCCAGCAGGAGCGTAGACCATACGCAGTATTTT. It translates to CASRSVDHTQYF.